One sample yielded the 25 T cell receptor beta chains listed below, sequenced in a study of cytomegalovirus exposure and HLA in healthy donors. PCR was performed using 60 Vbeta and 13 Jbeta primers. Sequencing was performed with immunoSEQ multiplex PCR; in TCRdb, only in-frame clones are kept and a portion is missing. This repertoire shows under 250,000 clones, around 80% found once; its top ten account for 0.47%. Sequencing was carried out using PBMCs. Receptor source: a boy aged 10-17 years in good health and CMV-seronegative.

The chain carries TRBV5-6 and TRBJ1-6; TRBD1 aligns across 8 bases. The length of the CDR3 is 15 residues. Germline loops: CDR1 SGHDT, CDR2 YYEEEE. V shed 0 bases and J 9 bases; nucleotides not matched to a gene: 5. The CDR3 sequence: CASSLAGTGSSPLHF. DNA of the CDR3: TGTGCCAGCAGCTTGGCCGGGACAGGTTCTTCACCCCTCCACTTT.

This clone was picked up one time. The CDR3 DNA is TGTGCCAGCAGTTCCCAGATTGAAGCTTTCTTT. It yields the protein CASSSQIEAFF. This chain links TRBV6-5 with TRBJ1-1, with D unclear. The germline V and J ends were trimmed by 4 bases and 7 bases, with 7 bases remaining between them. Germline CDR1 reads MNHEY; CDR2 reads SVGAGI. The CDR3 totals 11 residues.

The genes are TRBV19 and TRBJ1-1; 9 bases fit TRBD1. In germline, CDR1 is LNHDA, CDR2 SQIVND (reference sequence). The CDR3 consists of 13 residues. V lost 4 bases, J lost 3 bases, and 0 bases stayed unmatched. Written as DNA, the CDR3 is TGTGCCAGTAGTAACAGGGGGCACACTGAAGCTTTCTTT. It specifies CASSNRGHTEAFF.

This clone was seen only once. The V and J genes are TRBV4-1 and TRBJ2-7; 8 positions match TRBD2. Looked up from germline, CDR1 is MGHRA and CDR2 is YSYEKL. The CDR3 contains 15 residues. V dropped 3 bases and J dropped 1; count of bases not matched to a gene: 5. The CDR3 DNA reads as TGCGCCAGCAGCCAGGGACTAGTGCTTTCCTACGAGCAGTACTTC. As protein: CASSQGLVLSYEQYF.

This clone was detected a few times. Other nucleotide sequences in the sample specify the same CDR3. V usage is TRBV5-1 and J usage is TRBJ1-1; 9 positions match TRBD1. Losses at the gene ends were 3 bases for V and 1 base for J; bases not matched to a gene: 1. Germline V CDR1 and CDR2: SGHRS, YFSETQ. This CDR3 comprises 14 residues. The CDR3 DNA reads as TGCGCCAGCAGCTCGGGACAGGGGAACACTGAAGCTTTCTTT. It encodes CASSSGQGNTEAFF.

The V and J genes are TRBV4-2 and TRBJ2-7, with D possibly being TRBD2 (5 bases). The CDR3 sequence is 15 residues long. V was clipped by 0 bases and J by 4 bases, with 13 bases between them. Germline V CDR1 and CDR2: LGHNA, YNFKEQ. CDR3 residues: CASSQDEGVRYEQYF. The CDR3 region has the DNA TGTGCCAGCAGCCAAGATGAGGGAGTACGTTACGAGCAGTACTTC.

This chain joins TRBV29-1 and TRBJ1-1, with 7 bases aligning to TRBD1. The V segment lost 7 bases and the J segment 0 bases; nucleotides outside the gene matches: 8. The germline V gene encodes CDR1 SQVTM and CDR2 ANQGSEA. The CDR3 totals 14 residues. The CDR3 here is CSARQGSVNTEAFF. The CDR3 DNA follows: TGCAGCGCTCGACAGGGTTCAGTGAACACTGAAGCTTTCTTT.

CDR3 sequence: CASSLGGPPNYGYTF. The CDR3 DNA is TGTGCCAGCAGCTTGGGGGGCCCTCCTAACTATGGCTACACCTTC. The V and J genes are TRBV5-5 and TRBJ1-2; D perhaps matches TRBD1 (5 bases). Trimming shortened V by 0 bases and J by 0 bases, and 9 bases separated the two germline ends. CDR1 and CDR2 from the germline V gene are SGHKS and YYEKEE (reference sequence). This CDR3 has 15 residues. The full variable domain, its missing parts supplied by reference TRBV5-5 and TRBJ1-2, is DAGVTQSPTHLIKTRGQQVTLRCSPISGHKSVSWYQQVLGQGPQFIFQYYEKEERGRGNFPDRFSARQFPNYSSELNVNALLLGDSALYLCASSLGGPPNYGYTFGSGTRLTVV.

This chain links TRBV11-2 with TRBJ2-7; 9 bases are a match to TRBD1. Trimming cost V 6 bases and J 3 bases; bases outside gene matches: 9. Looked up from germline, CDR1 is SGHAT and CDR2 is FQNNGV. The CDR3 contains 15 residues. The CDR3 DNA follows: TGTGCCAGCAGTCCGGGACAGGGCCTTATCTACGAGCAGTACTTC. This gives the protein CASSPGQGLIYEQYF.

J is TRBJ2-3 and V is TRBV5-1; D gene uncertain. This CDR3 is 15 amino acids long. V lost 4 bases, J lost 0 bases, and 12 bases lay in between. The germline V gene has CDR1 SGHRS and CDR2 YFSETQ. CDR3 sequence reads: CASSHYRPSTDTQYF. The CDR3 DNA reads as TGCGCCAGCAGCCACTACCGGCCTAGCACAGATACGCAGTATTTT.

This clone came up once. The rearrangement links TRBV25-1 to TRBJ1-1; perhaps TRBD1 as D (5 bases). V was cut by 6 bases and J by 2 bases, with 10 bases left in between. The CDR3 covers 13 residues. The germline CDR1 and CDR2 sequences are MGHDK and SYGVNS. The CDR3 loop is CASRLTANTEAFF. DNA for the CDR3: TGTGCCAGCAGACTGACAGCAAACACTGAAGCTTTCTTT. The full variable domain, in which reference TRBV25-1 and TRBJ1-1 provide the parts outside the CDR3, is EADIYQTPRYLVIGTGKKITLECSQTMGHDKMYWYQQDPGMELHLIHYSYGVNSTEKGDLSSESTVSRIRTEHFPLTLESARPSHTSQYLCASRLTANTEAFFGQGTRLTVV.

This clone has only a few counts. V and J are TRBV5-4 and TRBJ1-1, with D hard to call. CDR3 length: 12 amino acids. Germline V gene sequence: CDR1 SGHNT, CDR2 YYREEE (reference sequence). V dropped 3 bases and J dropped 7 bases, with 10 bases sitting between them. The CDR3 sequence is CASSYPLGEAFF. CDR3 sequence (DNA): TGTGCCAGCAGCTACCCCCTAGGTGAAGCTTTCTTT.

This chain uses TRBV7-9 with TRBJ2-2, with 8 bases that match TRBD2. Germline loops: CDR1 SEHNR, CDR2 FQNEAQ (reference sequence). The CDR3 has 15 residues. The V and J ends lost 6 bases and 4 bases, in that order; junction bases with no gene match: 7. This chain's CDR3 is CASRTGGGRTGELFF. The CDR3 DNA is TGTGCCAGCAGAACGGGGGGGGGTCGCACCGGGGAGCTGTTTTTT.

V and J are TRBV29-1 and TRBJ2-5, with TRBD2 identical over 16 bases. Losses at the gene ends were 1 base for V and 7 bases for J; bases not matched to a gene: 3. Germline V gives CDR1 SQVTM, CDR2 ANQGSEA. CDR3 length: 15 residues. The CDR3 is CSVEGGTSGGGTQYF. The CDR3 nucleotides read TGCAGCGTTGAAGGCGGGACTAGCGGGGGGGGGACCCAGTACTTC.

The CDR3 coding sequence is TGCGCCAGCAGCCAAGGACTAACTAGCGGGAGGGATACGCAGTATTTT. It codes for CASSQGLTSGRDTQYF. The J gene is TRBJ2-3, the V gene TRBV4-1; TRBD2 matches at 12 bases. Losses at the gene ends were 1 base for V and 6 bases for J; bases not matched to a gene: 5. Germline-derived CDR1 and CDR2 are MGHRA and YSYEKL. The CDR3 sequence is 16 residues long.

The chain recombines TRBV7-2 with TRBJ2-7; the D is unclear. CDR1 is SGHTA and CDR2 is FQGNSA in the germline V gene. The CDR3 spans 15 residues. V was cut by 2 bases and J by 1 base, with 12 bases left in between. The CDR3 nucleotides read TGTGCCAGCAGCTTACAGGTGATAGGATCCTACGAGCAGTACTTC. Its protein is CASSLQVIGSYEQYF.

The J gene is TRBJ2-2, the V gene TRBV7-8; D is ambiguous. V was clipped by 8 bases and J by 5 bases, with 6 bases between them. The CDR3 is 11 amino acids. Looked up from germline, CDR1 is SGHVS and CDR2 is FQNEAQ. The CDR3 DNA reads TGTGCCAGCTACCTAACCGGGGAGCTGTTTTTT. This encodes CASYLTGELFF.

This chain connects TRBV4-1 to TRBJ2-2; 10 nucleotides align to TRBD2. The CDR3 runs to 17 residues. Germline V gene sequence: CDR1 MGHRA, CDR2 YSYEKL. Trimming cost V 3 bases and J 3 bases; bases outside gene matches: 7. The CDR3 DNA follows: TGCGCCAGCAGCCATAGGAGGAGCGGGGGGGACACCGGGGAGCTGTTTTTT. It codes for CASSHRRSGGDTGELFF.

The chain is built from TRBV7-8 and TRBJ1-4, with D possibly being TRBD1 (5 bases). The CDR3 extends over 14 amino acids. Germline V lookup: CDR1 SGHVS, CDR2 FQNEAQ. Trimming left V 5 bases short and J 0 bases short, with 7 bases between. This chain's CDR3 is CASSAGATNEKLFF. In DNA, the CDR3 is TGTGCCAGCAGCGCGGGGGCAACTAATGAAAAACTGTTTTTT.

The chain couples TRBV18 to TRBJ1-4; weak D call: TRBD1 (5 bases). CDR3 length: 14 amino acids. Germline V gene lookup returns CDR1 KGHSH and CDR2 LQKENI. V was shortened by 2 bases and J by 7 bases, with 11 bases between the two germline ends. The CDR3 nucleotides read TGTGCCAGCTCACCAGGAGGGGATGCTGAAAAACTGTTTTTT. Translation: CASSPGGDAEKLFF.

Comments on this clone: The junction differs from germline at one of its ends, possibly a read error. The CDR3 reads CASSFSGSPSSSRGGGF. The CDR3 DNA is TGTGCCAGCAGCTTTTCGGGTAGCCCATCTTCCTCACGCGGGGGCGGCTTC. The V call is TRBV7-8, the J call TRBJ1-2; weak D call: TRBD1 (6 bases). Germline values: CDR1 SGHVS, CDR2 FQNEAQ. The CDR3 has 17 amino acids.

The rearrangement joins TRBV6-5 to TRBJ2-7, with D perhaps matching TRBD2 (5 bases). Per germline, CDR1 MNHEY and CDR2 SVGAGI. The CDR3 is 11 amino acids. V gave up 5 bases and J gave up 12 bases, with 14 bases separating them. In DNA, the CDR3 is TGTGCCAGCAGTGAAGTCGGGGAACCGTACTTC. Translating it yields CASSEVGEPYF.

The chain links TRBV30 to TRBJ1-5; tentative D call: TRBD1 (5 bases). CDR1 and CDR2 (germline): GTSNPN, SVGIG (reference sequence). CDR3 length equals 14 residues. Deletions cut 3 bases from V and 4 bases from J, with 13 bases between. The CDR3 loop is CAWSRGGLNQPQHF. The CDR3 DNA is TGTGCCTGGAGCCGCGGGGGTTTAAATCAGCCCCAGCATTTT.

The V gene is TRBV7-9, the J gene TRBJ2-6; 11 nucleotides agree with TRBD1. Germline CDR1 reads SEHNR; CDR2 reads FQNEAQ (reference sequence). CDR3 length: 16 residues. The V segment lost 6 bases and the J segment 4 bases; nucleotides outside the gene matches: 5. As DNA, the CDR3 is TGTGCCAGCAGGGGACAGGGGGTTTTCGGGGCCAACGTCCTGACTTTC. Its protein product is CASRGQGVFGANVLTF.

The V call is TRBV19, the J call TRBJ2-5, with TRBD2 matching over 8 bases. V lost 6 bases to trimming and J lost 5 bases; unmatched junction nucleotides: 5. The CDR3 covers 13 residues. Per the germline V gene, CDR1 is LNHDA and CDR2 is SQIVND (reference sequence). CDR3 sequence: CASRAGGGETQYF. In DNA form, the CDR3 reads TGTGCCAGTAGGGCGGGAGGCGGGGAGACCCAGTACTTC.